The clone carrying this T cell receptor (beta chain) was observed once. What it binds is not known. The data were taken from a study of cytomegalovirus exposure and HLA in healthy donors. Study-wide points: Being indistinguishable, some V segments were excluded, TRBV6-2 and TRBV6-3 among them. Specific recognition of CMV antigens was confirmed in vitro for a few chains (all CMV-associated).

After removal of 0 bases from V and 5 bases from J, the junction contained 6 bases not matched to a gene. The length of the CDR3 is 16 residues. CDR1 and CDR2 from the germline V gene are MNHEY and SVGAGI. Researchers ran the PCR with 60 Vbeta and 13 Jbeta primers. Assay: immunoSEQ multiplex PCR; the TCRdb copy retains only in-frame clones and omits some. The sample consists of 150,000 to 200,000 clones, roughly 85% of them appearing once. The sample comprised PBMCs. This chain links TRBV6-5 with TRBJ1-5, with 8 positions matching TRBD1. This clonotype was obtained from a man in his fifties in good health and CMV-seropositive. CDR3 DNA sequence: TGTGCCAGCAGTTACTCGAACAGGGGGTTGTATCAGCCCCAGCATTTT. Protein sequence: CASSYSNRGLYQPQHF.